This T cell receptor (beta chain) was sequenced during a study of T cells after yellow fever vaccination. As TCR cDNA was made by 5'RACE template switching, a universal primer site and UMIs were added. MiXCR, applied by TCRdb to the 5' RACE reads, yields one record per CDR3 protein. The sample lists more than 250,000 distinct CDR3 sequences; 6.8% were seen once. The specimen was PBMCs, collected around 45 days after the first yellow fever vaccination. This TCR derives from a man in his late teens or twenties who received the YFV17D yellow fever vaccine.

The CDR3 loop is CAISGDRTYGYTF. The CDR3 DNA is TGTGCCATCAGCGGCGACAGGACCTATGGCTACACCTTC. The chain has TRBV10-3 and TRBJ1-2, with a weak D call TRBD1 (6 bases). Germline V gene data show CDR1 as ENHRY and CDR2 as SYGVKD. V lost 6 bases to trimming and J lost 4 bases, with 12 bases between them. This CDR3 contains 13 residues.